This TCR beta chain was documented in a study of CD8 T cells in ankylosing spondylitis. Points on this clonotype: Its antigen is as yet unknown.

V lost 5 bases, J lost 5 bases, and 12 bases stayed unmatched. Germline-derived CDR1 and CDR2 are SGHAT and FQNNGV. The CDR3 spans 16 residues. Study conclusions and caveats: The study looked at matched synovial fluid samples from ankylosing spondylitis patients. Disease-linked clones were reported to be significantly enriched there. A motif of 7 to 9 highly homologous TCR beta variants was seen as apparently characteristic of ankylosing spondylitis blood.

Using its own MiXCR run on the 5' RACE reads, TCRdb lists one record per CDR3 protein. The top ten hold more than 40% of the sample, which has 200,000 to 250,000 distinct CDR3 sequences, around 17% seen once. Sequenced material: blood, either unsorted or a sorted T cell fraction (not recorded which). The TCR sequence derives from a male donor with ankylosing spondylitis. The chain couples TRBV11-2 to TRBJ2-1, with 7 bases lining up with TRBD1. The CDR3 DNA follows: TGTGCCAGCAGCACATACCGGGACAGCATTAACAATGAGCAGTTCTTC. This sequence encodes CASSTYRDSINNEQFF.